This T cell receptor (beta chain) appears in the sequencing data of a study of shared T cell receptors in the human thymus. The repertoire was sequenced with immunoSEQ multiplex PCR; TCRdb's copy has only in-frame clones and lacks some. The table lists 500,000 to 750,000 clones, roughly 88% of them singletons. This CDR3 region has 16 residues. CDR1 SEHNR and CDR2 FQNEAQ come from the germline V gene (reference sequence). Losses at the gene ends were 2 bases for V and 6 bases for J; bases not matched to a gene: 8. The same specimen was also included in a second study, on human thymus T cells. That study reports: Donors were healthy Finnish babies undergoing corrective operations for congenital heart defects. Resected material from corrective heart surgery provided the thymus tissue analysed. Thymic and blood repertoires seemed to favor certain V and J genes. In unrelated individuals, thymic repertoires overlapped highly, according to related research.

Sequenced: thymocytes. The chain is built from TRBV7-9 and TRBJ2-1; 9 bases fit TRBD2. This TCR was recovered from a boy less than two years old with a congenital heart defect. CDR3 sequence reads: CASSLSSSGRSNEQFF. As DNA, the CDR3 is TGTGCCAGCAGCTTATCGTCCAGCGGGAGGTCCAATGAGCAGTTCTTC. Drawing the rest from reference TRBV7-9 and TRBJ2-1, the complete variable domain is DTGVSQNPRHKITKRGQNVTFRCDPISEHNRLYWYRQTLGQGPEFLTYFQNEAQLEKSRLLSDRFSAERPKGSFSTLEIQRTEQGDSAMYLCASSLSSSGRSNEQFFGPGTRLTVL.